This T cell receptor beta chain derives from a study of T cell changes during pregnancy in multiple sclerosis. Germline CDR1 and CDR2: SEHNR and FQNEAQ (reference sequence). There are 12 residues in the CDR3. The V end lost 1 base, the J end lost 7 bases, and 8 bases lay between the germline ends. Method: immunoSEQ multiplex PCR; TCRdb's copy keeps in-frame clones and lacks some. The sample includes approximately 12,000 clones, 85% to 90% seen only once; the top ten take about an eighth. Sequenced here: CD8+ T cells from peripheral blood mononuclear cells, sampled after pregnancy. The sequence was collected from a female donor in good health, enrolled as a control in a pregnancy study. V usage is TRBV7-9 and J usage is TRBJ2-7, with TRBD2 as a possible D gene (5 bases). The CDR3 nucleotides are TGTGCCAGCAGCTTAGGCTCGGGAGAGCAGTACTTC. Protein: CASSLGSGEQYF.